This is a list of T cell receptor beta chains from one sample in a study of technical replicates of blood from several donors. Clones were sequenced by immunoSEQ multiplex PCR, and TCRdb holds only the in-frame ones, with some missing. Of 74,000 or so clones detected, about 93% appear once; the ten largest clones hold roughly 0.3%. Sequencing was done on a sample of T cells isolated from PBMCs. Every receptor here comes from a human donor in good health. CDR3s include the opening cysteine and the closing phenylalanine or tryptophan. Fields, in order: clone size, V gene, D gene, CDR3 length, J gene, CDR3 protein, CDR3 DNA. A D gene is named only where the DNA matches it firmly. Size is stated for part of the rows, as once, few or many counts, or as a class when the clone is expanded.

>once|TRBV5-4|-|13|TRBJ2-3
CASSRAGTDTQYF
TGTGCCAGCAGCCGTGCAGGCACCGATACGCAGTATTTT
>once|TRBV5-1|TRBD1|17|TRBJ2-1
CASAGTGGEGAYNEQFF
TGCGCCAGCGCCGGGACAGGGGGTGAGGGGGCTTACAATGAGCAGTTCTTC
>-|TRBV9|-|12|TRBJ2-1
CASSGYNQEQFF
TGTGCCAGCAGCGGATACAATCAGGAGCAGTTCTTC
>-|TRBV4-1|-|18|TRBJ2-3
CASSQDGGGSLRTDTQYF
TGCGCCAGCAGCCAAGATGGTGGGGGCTCTCTCAGGACAGATACGCAGTATTTT
>-|TRBV18|-|11|TRBJ2-5
CASSPIETQYF
TGTGCCAGCTCACCCATAGAGACCCAGTACTTC
>-|TRBV7-9|-|15|TRBJ1-2
CASSLWPAGGYGYTF
TGTGCCAGCAGCTTATGGCCAGCCGGCGGCTATGGCTACACCTTC
>-|TRBV11-3|TRBD2|17|TRBJ2-1
CASSLRTSGRSNNEQFF
TGTGCCAGCAGCTTACGGACTAGCGGGAGGTCTAACAATGAGCAGTTCTTC
>-|TRBV7-2|-|17|TRBJ1-1
CASSLGLTFQRDTEAFF
TGTGCCAGCAGCTTGGGTCTAACCTTTCAGAGGGACACTGAAGCTTTCTTT
>-|TRBV7-2|TRBD1|14|TRBJ1-1
CASSLGFQTGRAFF
TGTGCCAGCAGCTTAGGGTTTCAGACAGGGAGAGCTTTCTTT
>-|TRBV5-1|-|16|TRBJ1-1
CASSLRRGEGDTEAFF
TGCGCCAGCAGCTTAAGACGCGGGGAGGGGGACACTGAAGCTTTCTTT
>-|TRBV4-2|-|18|TRBJ2-1
CASSQNTGTASSYNEQFF
TGTGCCAGCAGCCAGAACACCGGGACTGCAAGCTCCTACAATGAGCAGTTCTTC
>-|TRBV25-1|-|13|TRBJ1-2
CASSELREGGYTF
TGTGCCAGCAGTGAATTAAGGGAGGGTGGCTACACCTTC
>-|TRBV6-5|TRBD1|14|TRBJ2-7
CASRTGALTYEQYF
TGTGCCAGCAGAACAGGGGCACTTACCTACGAGCAGTACTTC
>-|TRBV2|TRBD2|15|TRBJ2-7
CASSVAGGPSYEQYF
TGTGCCAGCAGTGTGGCGGGGGGGCCCTCCTACGAGCAGTACTTC
>-|TRBV10-3|TRBD2|14|TRBJ2-3
CAISEMRELDTQYF
TGTGCCATCAGTGAGATGCGGGAGCTTGATACGCAGTATTTT
>-|TRBV11-2|TRBD1|16|TRBJ1-1
CASSLYGGTANTEAFF
TGTGCCAGCAGCTTATATGGTGGGACAGCTAACACTGAAGCTTTCTTT